Sequencing of this T cell receptor beta chain was carried out in a study of B cell selection in AIRE deficiency. Whole-study results and caveats: About 33% of healthy-donor shared Treg TCRbeta sequences appeared in patient Tconv cells.

Authors' methods: Pooled conventional T cells gave 100,000 to 120,000 patient and around 1.3x10^5 donor TCRbeta sequences. TCRdb keeps only in-frame clones here, not all; method: immunoSEQ multiplex PCR. That table gives V, J and clone size, and the DNA gave D and trimming. Seen here are tens of thousands of clones, 97% observed once, and the top ten hold less than 0.4%. Germline V gene data show CDR1 as SEHNR and CDR2 as FQNEAQ (reference sequence). CDR3 length equals 15 residues. Trimming shortened V by 2 bases and J by 3 bases, and 12 bases separated the two germline ends. CD4+CD127+ cells were sorted as the conventional CD4 T cells. With regard to this clone: What it binds is not known.

The sequenced sample was conventional CD4+ T cells sorted from PBMCs. This sequence joins TRBV7-9 and TRBJ2-3, with D hard to call. The clonotype comes from a human donor with AIRE deficiency. CDR3 nucleotide sequence: TGTGCCAGCAGCTTAAACCTACCATCTACAGATACGCAGTATTTT. Protein: CASSLNLPSTDTQYF.